The next 6 T cell receptor beta chains were all read from a single sample in a study of control samples from healthy donors and cancer patients. Clones were read by immunoSEQ multiplex PCR, and TCRdb kept only the in-frame ones, dropping some. This sample has about 180,000 clones, with around 90% found just once. Sequencing used blood. The receptors stem from a woman aged 45-59 years in good health.

Written as DNA, the CDR3 is TGTGCCAGCAGTTTATCGGGATGGGGACTGACGATCAACCAAAATAGCACAGATACGCAGTATTTT. It codes for CASSLSGWGLTINQNSTDTQYF. The rearrangement links TRBV27 to TRBJ2-3; D is perhaps TRBD2 (6 bases). Germline assignment: CDR1 MNHEY and CDR2 SMNVEV (reference sequence). The CDR3 is made up of 22 amino acids. V lost 0 bases and J 0 bases, leaving 28 bases between the germline ends.

This clone turned up a few times. V is TRBV9 and J is TRBJ2-7, with no clear D. Germline CDR1 and CDR2: SGDLS and YYNGEE. The CDR3 has 14 residues. Deletions cut 3 bases from V and 5 bases from J, with 15 bases between. The CDR3 spells CASSERPHGNEQYF. CDR3 DNA sequence: TGTGCCAGCAGCGAACGGCCCCATGGGAACGAGCAGTACTTC.

CDR3 sequence: CASSLATGGNNSPLHF. CDR3 nucleotide sequence: TGTGCCAGCAGCTTAGCCACGGGGGGCAATAATTCACCCCTCCACTTT. V usage is TRBV7-8 and J usage is TRBJ1-6, with a possible D match to TRBD1 (6 bases). This CDR3 is built from 16 residues. V lost 0 bases and J lost 5, with 11 bases in between. In germline, CDR1 is SGHVS, CDR2 FQNEAQ.

The V gene is TRBV28, the J gene TRBJ1-1, with D unresolved. The CDR3 has 11 residues. Germline loops: CDR1 MDHEN, CDR2 SYDVKM. V lost 4 bases, J lost 5 bases, and 5 bases lay in between. The CDR3: CASSYRTEAFF. CDR3 nucleotide sequence: TGTGCCAGCAGTTACCGAACTGAAGCTTTCTTT.

This chain links TRBV5-1 with TRBJ2-3; D might be TRBD1 (6 bases). Germline-derived CDR1 and CDR2 are SGHRS and YFSETQ. The length of the CDR3 is 15 residues. The V end was cut by 4 bases, the J end by 2 bases, with 14 bases between. CDR3 in amino acids: CASSMDSINTDTQYF. The CDR3 region has the DNA TGCGCCAGCAGCATGGACAGCATCAACACAGATACGCAGTATTTT.

V gene TRBV6-5 combines with J gene TRBJ2-7; D possibly matches TRBD1 or TRBD2 (6 bases each). Germline V gene data show CDR1 as MNHEY and CDR2 as SVGAGI. The germline V and J ends were trimmed by 8 bases and 3 bases, with 20 bases remaining between them. The CDR3 runs to 15 residues. The CDR3 DNA is TGTGCCAGCCGGGGGCGGCCAGAAATAAACTACGAGCAGTACTTC. Translating it yields CASRGRPEINYEQYF.